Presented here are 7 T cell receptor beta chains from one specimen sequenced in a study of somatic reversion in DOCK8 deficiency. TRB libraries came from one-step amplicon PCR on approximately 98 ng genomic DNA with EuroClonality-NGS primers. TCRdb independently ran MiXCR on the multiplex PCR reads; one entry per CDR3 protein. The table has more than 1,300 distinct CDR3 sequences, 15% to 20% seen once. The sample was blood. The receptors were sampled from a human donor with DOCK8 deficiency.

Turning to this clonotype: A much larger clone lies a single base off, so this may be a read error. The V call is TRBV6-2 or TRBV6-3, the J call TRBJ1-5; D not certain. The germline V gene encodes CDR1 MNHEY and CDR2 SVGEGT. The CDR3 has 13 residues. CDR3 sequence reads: CASSYDFNQPLHF. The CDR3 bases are TGTGCCAGCAGTTACGACTTCAATCAGCCCCTGCATTTT.

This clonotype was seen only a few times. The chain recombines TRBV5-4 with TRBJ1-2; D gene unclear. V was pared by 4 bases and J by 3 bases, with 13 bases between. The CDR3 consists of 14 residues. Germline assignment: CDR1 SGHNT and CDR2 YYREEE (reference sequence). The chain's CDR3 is CASSDGSTDYGYTF. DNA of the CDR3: TGTGCCAGCAGCGACGGTTCCACCGACTATGGCTACACCTTC. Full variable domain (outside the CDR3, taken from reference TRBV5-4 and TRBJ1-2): ETGVTQSPTHLIKTRGQQVTLRCSSQSGHNTVSWYQQALGQGPQFIFQYYREEENGRGNFPPRFSGLQFPNYSSELNVNALELDDSALYLCASSDGSTDYGYTFGSGTRLTVV.

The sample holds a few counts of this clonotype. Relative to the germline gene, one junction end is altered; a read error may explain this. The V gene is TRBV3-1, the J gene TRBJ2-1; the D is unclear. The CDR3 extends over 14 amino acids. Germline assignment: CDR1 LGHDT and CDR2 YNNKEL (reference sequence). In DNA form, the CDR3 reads TGTGCCAGCAGCCAAGATACTTTGGAAAATGGGCAGTTCTTC. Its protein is CASSQDTLENGQFF.

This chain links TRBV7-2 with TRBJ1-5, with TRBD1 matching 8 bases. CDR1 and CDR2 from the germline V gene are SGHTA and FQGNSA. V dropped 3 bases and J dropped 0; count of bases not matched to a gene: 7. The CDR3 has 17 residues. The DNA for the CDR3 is TGTGCCAGCAGCTTGACAGGGGCGCATTATAGCAATCAGCCCCAGCATTTT. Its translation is CASSLTGAHYSNQPQHF.

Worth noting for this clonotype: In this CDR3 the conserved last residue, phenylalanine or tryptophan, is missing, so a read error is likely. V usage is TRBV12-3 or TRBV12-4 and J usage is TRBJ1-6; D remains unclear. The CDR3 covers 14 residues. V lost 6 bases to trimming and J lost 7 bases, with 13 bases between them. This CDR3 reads CASRFSARNSPLHL. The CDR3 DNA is TGTGCCAGCAGGTTTTCGGCGAGAAATTCACCCCTCCACCTT.

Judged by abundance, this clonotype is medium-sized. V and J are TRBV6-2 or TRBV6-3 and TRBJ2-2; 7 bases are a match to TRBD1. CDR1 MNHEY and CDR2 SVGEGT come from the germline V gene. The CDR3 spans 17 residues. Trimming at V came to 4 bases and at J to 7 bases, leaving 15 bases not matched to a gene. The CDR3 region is CASSLHIMTGSGGELFF. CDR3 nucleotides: TGTGCCAGCAGTTTACATATAATGACAGGGTCGGGCGGGGAGCTGTTTTTT.

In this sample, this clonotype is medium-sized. This chain's CDR3 is CSARAESDQPQHF. In DNA, the CDR3 is TGCAGTGCTAGAGCGGAAAGTGATCAGCCCCAGCATTTT. The J gene is TRBJ1-5, the V gene TRBV20-1; no clear D. CDR1 is DFQATT and CDR2 is SNEGSKA in the germline V gene (reference sequence). This CDR3 has 13 residues. V was shortened by 1 base and J by 5 bases, with 9 bases between the two germline ends.